The T cell receptor beta chain under discussion was sequenced for a study of cytomegalovirus exposure and HLA in healthy donors. Study findings and constraints: Previous analysis showed most TCR beta V segments were productive about 90% or about 30% of the time. Later findings reportedly placed an Asian-associated ancestry cluster below the approximately 630-donor mean for N-insertions. Some V segments could not be told apart, so they were left out, TRBV6-2 and TRBV6-3 among them.

CDR1 SGHVS and CDR2 FNYEAQ come from the germline V gene. The CDR3 has 14 residues. V shed 5 bases and J shed 4 bases, with 15 bases lying between them. This clone showed up just a few times. Antigen specificity is unknown. The donors (healthy individuals) were bone marrow donors. This PCR relied on a set of 60 Vbeta primers and 13 Jbeta primers. Data came from immunoSEQ multiplex PCR; TCRdb stores just in-frame clones and leaves some out. The table has around 91,000 clones, 78% seen once; the top ten hold roughly 2.5%. V and J are TRBV7-6 and TRBJ2-7, with D possibly TRBD2 on 5 matching bases. This TCR was sampled from a male donor in good health and CMV-seropositive. The specimen sequenced was PBMCs. CDR3 sequence: CASSQNSDGYEQYF. The CDR3 DNA reads as TGTGCCAGCAGCCAAAATAGCGATGGATACGAGCAGTACTTC. The complete variable domain, with remaining parts taken from reference TRBV7-6 and TRBJ2-7, reads GAGVSQSPRYKVTKRGQDVALRCDPISGHVSLYWYRQALGQGPEFLTYFNYEAQQDKSGLPNDRFSAERPEGSISTLTIQRTEQRDSAMYRCASSQNSDGYEQYFGPGTRLTVT.